This T cell receptor beta chain appears in the sequencing data of a study of CD8 T cells in Susac syndrome. The junction had 17 bases not matched to a gene; V was cut back by 7 bases and J by 5 bases. The CDR3 sequence is 17 residues long. In this sample, this clonotype turned up once. Reverse transcription used roughly 0.45 to 1 ug RNA and random hexamers. MiXCR, applied by TCRdb to the immunoSEQ multiplex PCR reads, yields one record per CDR3 protein. The top ten clones hold approximately 0.081% of a sample with a few hundred thousand distinct CDR3 sequences, 85% to 95% of them seen once. The chain joins TRBV12-3 or TRBV12-4 to TRBJ2-1; TRBD2 agrees at 7 bases. The sample taken for sequencing was CD4+ T cells from PBMCs. This receptor was identified in a human donor with multiple sclerosis. The CDR3 sequence is CASTTLTTGRGHNEQFF. The CDR3 coding sequence is TGTGCCAGCACCACTTTAACTACGGGGAGGGGTCACAATGAGCAGTTCTTC.